This paragraph covers one T cell receptor beta chain sequence. What it recognizes is unknown. In each case, RNA was isolated and then reverse transcribed into cDNA as the sequencing template. Measured with immunoSEQ multiplex PCR; TCRdb has only the in-frame clones, and not every one. Of under 250,000 clones detected, around three fifths appear once; the ten largest clones hold 0.45%. These data come from a study of CD8+ T cells in alopecia areata. Overall study results and limits: Normal skin's resident alphabeta T cells are sequenced alongside lesional scalp T cells. It was lesional scalp, especially alopecia totalis/universalis, that showed higher clonality than normal scalp.

Germline CDR1 is SEHNR and CDR2 is FQNEAQ (reference sequence). The CDR3 has 19 residues. V shed 5 bases, J shed 1 base, and the junction held 15 bases outside the gene matches. The rearrangement links TRBV7-9 to TRBJ2-7, with 12 positions matching TRBD1. Sequences were derived from CD4+ T cells sorted from blood, sampled at week 0. The clonotype originates from a human donor with alopecia areata. This CDR3 is CASSTPDRDRGRLSYEQYF. The CDR3 region has the DNA TGTGCCAGCAGCACCCCTGACCGGGACAGGGGGCGTTTATCCTACGAGCAGTACTTC.